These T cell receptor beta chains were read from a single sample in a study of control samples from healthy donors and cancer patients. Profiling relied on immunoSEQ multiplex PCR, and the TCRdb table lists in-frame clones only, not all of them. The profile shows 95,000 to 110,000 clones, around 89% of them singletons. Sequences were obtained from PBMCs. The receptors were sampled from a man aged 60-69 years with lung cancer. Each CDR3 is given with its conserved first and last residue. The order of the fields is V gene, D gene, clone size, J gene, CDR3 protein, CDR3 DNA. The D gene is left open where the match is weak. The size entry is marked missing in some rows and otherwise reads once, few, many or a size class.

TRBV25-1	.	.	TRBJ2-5	CASSELSRETQYF	TGTGCCAGCAGTGAATTGAGCAGAGAGACCCAGTACTTC
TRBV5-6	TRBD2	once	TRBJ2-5	CASGGGFQETQYF	TGTGCCAGTGGCGGGGGGTTTCAAGAGACCCAGTACTTC
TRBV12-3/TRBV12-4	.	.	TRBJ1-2	CASSINGGMGYTF	TGTGCCAGCAGCATCAATGGGGGTATGGGCTACACCTTC
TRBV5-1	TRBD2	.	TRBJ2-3	CASSPASGVYSDTQYF	TGCGCCAGCAGTCCGGCCAGCGGGGTATATTCAGATACGCAGTATTTT
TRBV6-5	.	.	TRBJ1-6	CASSGQLTNSPLHF	TGTGCCAGCAGCGGACAGCTAACCAATTCACCCCTCCACTTT
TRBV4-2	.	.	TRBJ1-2	CASSQGSPGDPYGYTF	TGTGCCAGCAGCCAAGGGAGCCCGGGGGACCCCTATGGCTACACCTTC
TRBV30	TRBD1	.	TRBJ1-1	CAWSRDRNTEAFF	TGTGCCTGGAGCCGGGACAGGAACACTGAAGCTTTCTTT
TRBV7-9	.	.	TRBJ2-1	CASSFSGDSYNEQFF	TGTGCCAGCAGCTTTAGCGGAGACTCCTACAATGAGCAGTTCTTC
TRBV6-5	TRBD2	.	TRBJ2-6	CASRQLAKGANVLTF	TGTGCCAGCAGACAACTAGCGAAAGGGGCCAACGTCCTGACTTTC
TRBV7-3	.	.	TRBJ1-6	CASSLLGRGNSPLHF	TGTGCCAGCAGCCTGTTAGGCAGGGGTAATTCACCCCTCCACTTT
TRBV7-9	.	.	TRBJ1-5	CASSLLGGAGQPQHF	TGTGCCAGCAGCTTGCTGGGGGGCGCGGGTCAGCCCCAGCATTTT
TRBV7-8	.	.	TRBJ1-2	CASSLGGTFYGYTF	TGTGCCAGCAGCTTAGGAGGGACTTTCTATGGCTACACCTTC
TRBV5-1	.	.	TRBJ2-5	CASSLNGGTQETQYF	TGCGCCAGCAGCTTGAACGGGGGCACCCAAGAGACCCAGTACTTC
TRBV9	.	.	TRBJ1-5	CASSVSGGDQPQHF	TGTGCCAGCAGCGTATCAGGAGGGGACCAGCCCCAGCATTTT
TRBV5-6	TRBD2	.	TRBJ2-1	CASRPSGGAGEQFF	TGTGCCAGCAGACCCAGCGGGGGGGCCGGTGAGCAGTTCTTC
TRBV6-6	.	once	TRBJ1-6	CASTITYNSPLHF	TGTGCCAGCACTATCACCTATAATTCACCCCTCCACTTT
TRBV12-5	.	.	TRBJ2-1	CASQQVNEQFF	TGTGCTAGCCAACAGGTCAATGAGCAGTTCTTC
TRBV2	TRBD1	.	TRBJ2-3	CASSDRTGTSTDTQYF	TGTGCCAGCAGTGATCGGACAGGGACTAGCACAGATACGCAGTATTTT
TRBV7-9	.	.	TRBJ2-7	CASSPQTDYEQYF	TGTGCCAGCAGCCCGCAAACGGACTACGAGCAGTACTTC
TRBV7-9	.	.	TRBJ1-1	CASSQANTEAFF	TGTGCCAGCAGCCAGGCGAACACTGAAGCTTTCTTT
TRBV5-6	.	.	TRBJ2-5	CASSLPEQETQYF	TGTGCCAGCAGCTTGCCAGAACAAGAGACCCAGTACTTC
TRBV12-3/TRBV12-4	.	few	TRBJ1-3	CASSLGSRNTIYF	TGTGCCAGCAGTTTAGGATCTAGAAACACCATATATTTT
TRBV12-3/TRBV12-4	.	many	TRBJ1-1	CASSARANTEAFF	TGTGCCAGCAGTGCCCGGGCGAACACTGAAGCTTTCTTT
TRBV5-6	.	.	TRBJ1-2	CASSFPGSNYGYTF	TGTGCCAGCAGCTTCCCGGGATCTAACTATGGCTACACCTTC
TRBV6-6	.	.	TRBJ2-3	CASSPGAGKDTDTQYF	TGTGCCAGCAGTCCCGGGGCAGGGAAAGACACAGATACGCAGTATTTT
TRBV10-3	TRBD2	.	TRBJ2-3	CAISAGLALSDTQYF	TGTGCCATCAGTGCGGGACTAGCCTTATCAGATACGCAGTATTTT
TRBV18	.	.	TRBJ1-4	CASSPPQADGNEKLFF	TGTGCCAGCTCACCACCTCAAGCAGATGGTAATGAAAAACTGTTTTTT
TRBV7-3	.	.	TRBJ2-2	CASSLTWTANTGELFF	TGTGCCAGCAGCTTAACGTGGACCGCGAACACCGGGGAGCTGTTTTTT
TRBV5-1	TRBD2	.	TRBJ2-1	CASRTGTSFESSSYNEQFF	TGCGCCAGCAGGACCGGGACTAGCTTCGAATCTAGCTCCTACAATGAGCAGTTCTTC
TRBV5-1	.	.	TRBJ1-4	CASSLGQVREKLFF	TGCGCCAGCAGCTTGGGACAGGTGCGGGAAAAACTGTTTTTT
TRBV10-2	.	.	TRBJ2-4	CASSDSHTAGKNIQYF	TGCGCCAGCAGTGACTCGCACACGGCCGGAAAAAACATTCAGTACTTC
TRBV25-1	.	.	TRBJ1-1	CASSEGGDPEAFF	TGTGCCAGCAGTGAAGGGGGCGACCCTGAAGCTTTCTTT
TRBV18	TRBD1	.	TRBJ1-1	CASSPTGGSGTEAFF	TGTGCCAGCTCACCGACAGGGGGCTCTGGCACTGAAGCTTTCTTT
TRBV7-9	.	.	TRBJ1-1	CASSFGNEAFF	TGTGCCAGCAGCTTTGGGAATGAAGCTTTCTTT
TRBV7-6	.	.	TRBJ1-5	CASSPTSDQPQHF	TGTGCCAGCAGTCCTACGAGCGATCAGCCCCAGCATTTT
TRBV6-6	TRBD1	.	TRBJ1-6	CASCRTGNGSPLHF	TGTGCCAGCTGTCGGACAGGGAATGGTTCACCCCTCCACTTT
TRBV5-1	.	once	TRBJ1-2	CASSLAVGGDPYGYTF	TGCGCCAGCAGCTTGGCAGTGGGCGGGGACCCGTATGGCTACACCTTC
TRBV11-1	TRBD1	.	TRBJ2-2	CASGLTGFNTGELFF	TGTGCCAGCGGATTGACAGGGTTTAACACCGGGGAGCTGTTTTTT
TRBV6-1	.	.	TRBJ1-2	CASSEKSNYGYTF	TGTGCCAGCAGTGAAAAGTCGAACTATGGCTACACCTTC
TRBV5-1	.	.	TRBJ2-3	CASSLEGTDTQYF	TGCGCCAGCAGCTTGGAAGGCACAGATACGCAGTATTTT
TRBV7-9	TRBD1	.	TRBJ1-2	CASSPTGPSVYGYTF	TGTGCCAGCAGCCCGACAGGGCCAAGCGTCTATGGCTACACCTTC
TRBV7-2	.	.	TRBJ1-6	CASSLAFRVDSPLHF	TGTGCCAGCAGCTTAGCTTTCAGAGTCGATTCACCCCTCCACTTT
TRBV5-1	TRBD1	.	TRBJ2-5	CASSLGDRAEETQYF	TGCGCCAGCAGCTTGGGGGACAGGGCCGAAGAGACCCAGTACTTC
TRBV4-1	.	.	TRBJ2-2	CASSQVQPGSTGELFF	TGCGCCAGCAGCCAAGTTCAGCCAGGGTCCACCGGGGAGCTGTTTTTT
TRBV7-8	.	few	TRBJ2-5	CASSPDSLGTQYF	TGTGCCAGCAGCCCGGACAGCCTGGGGACCCAGTACTTC
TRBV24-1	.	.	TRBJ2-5	CATSEPRGPEETQYF	TGTGCCACCAGTGAGCCACGGGGTCCGGAAGAGACCCAGTACTTC
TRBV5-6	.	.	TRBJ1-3	CASSLGAGFGNTIYF	TGTGCCAGCAGCTTGGGGGCAGGGTTCGGAAACACCATATATTTT
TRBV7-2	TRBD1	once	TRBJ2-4	CASSEVRQGIAKNIQYF	TGTGCCAGCAGCGAAGTCCGACAGGGGATAGCCAAAAACATTCAGTACTTC
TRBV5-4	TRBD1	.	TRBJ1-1	CASSTGTGIYTEAFF	TGTGCCAGCAGTACAGGGACAGGGATTTACACTGAAGCTTTCTTT
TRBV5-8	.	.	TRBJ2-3	CASSSSTDTQYF	TGTGCCAGCAGCTCGTCCACAGATACGCAGTATTTT
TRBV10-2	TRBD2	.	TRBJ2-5	CASRSSGGQETQYF	TGCGCCAGCAGGAGCAGCGGGGGCCAAGAGACCCAGTACTTC
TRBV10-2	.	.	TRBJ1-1	CASSKGTPTEAFF	TGCGCCAGCAGTAAGGGGACACCCACTGAAGCTTTCTTT
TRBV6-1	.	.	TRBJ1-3	CASSEGQGERSGNTIYF	TGTGCCAGCAGTGAAGGCCAGGGAGAGAGGTCTGGAAACACCATATATTTT
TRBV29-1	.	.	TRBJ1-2	CSATAGSNYGYTF	TGCAGCGCCACCGCGGGGTCTAACTATGGCTACACCTTC
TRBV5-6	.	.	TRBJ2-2	CASSLEWGRTGELFF	TGTGCCAGCAGCTTGGAGTGGGGGCGCACCGGGGAGCTGTTTTTT